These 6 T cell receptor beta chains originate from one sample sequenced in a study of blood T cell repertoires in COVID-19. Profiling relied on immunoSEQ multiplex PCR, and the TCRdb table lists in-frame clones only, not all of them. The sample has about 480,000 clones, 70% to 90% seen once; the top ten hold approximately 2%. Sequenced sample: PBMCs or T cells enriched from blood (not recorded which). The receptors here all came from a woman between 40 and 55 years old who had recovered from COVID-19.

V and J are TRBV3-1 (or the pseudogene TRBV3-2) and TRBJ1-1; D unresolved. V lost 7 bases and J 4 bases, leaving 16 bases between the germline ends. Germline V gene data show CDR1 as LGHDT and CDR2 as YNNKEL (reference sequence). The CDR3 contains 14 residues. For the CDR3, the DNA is TGTGCCAGCACGGTGACCCACGGAGGCACTGAAGCTTTCTTT. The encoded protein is CASTVTHGGTEAFF.

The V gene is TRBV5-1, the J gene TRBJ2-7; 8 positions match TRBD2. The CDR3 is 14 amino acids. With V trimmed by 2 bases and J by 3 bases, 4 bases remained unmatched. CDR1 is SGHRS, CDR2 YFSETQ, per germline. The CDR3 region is CASSFSSGLYEQYF. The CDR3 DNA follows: TGCGCCAGCAGCTTTTCTAGCGGGCTCTACGAGCAGTACTTC.

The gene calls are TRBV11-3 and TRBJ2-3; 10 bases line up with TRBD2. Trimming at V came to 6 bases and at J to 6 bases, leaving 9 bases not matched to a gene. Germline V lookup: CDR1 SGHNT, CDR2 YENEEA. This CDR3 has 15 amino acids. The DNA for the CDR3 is TGTGCCAGCAGGGAGGGGCTAGCGGGAGCCGATACGCAGTATTTT. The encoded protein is CASREGLAGADTQYF.

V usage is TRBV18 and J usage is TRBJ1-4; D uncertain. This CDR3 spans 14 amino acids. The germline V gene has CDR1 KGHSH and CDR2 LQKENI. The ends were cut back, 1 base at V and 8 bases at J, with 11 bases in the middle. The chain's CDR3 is CASSPHPRGEKLFF. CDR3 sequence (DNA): TGTGCCAGCTCACCACACCCCCGAGGAGAAAAACTGTTTTTT.

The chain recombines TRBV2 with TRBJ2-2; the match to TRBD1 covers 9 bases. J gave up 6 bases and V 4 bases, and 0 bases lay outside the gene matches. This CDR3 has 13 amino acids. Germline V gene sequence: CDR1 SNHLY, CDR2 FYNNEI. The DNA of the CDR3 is TGTGCCAGCAGTGGGGACAGGGCCGGGGAGCTGTTTTTT. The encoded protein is CASSGDRAGELFF.

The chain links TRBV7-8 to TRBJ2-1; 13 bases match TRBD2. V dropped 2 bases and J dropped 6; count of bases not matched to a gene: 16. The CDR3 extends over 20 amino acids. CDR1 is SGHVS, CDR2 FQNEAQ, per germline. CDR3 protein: CASSLRTSGRLLPGGNEQFF. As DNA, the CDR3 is TGTGCCAGCAGCTTACGGACTAGCGGGAGACTACTACCGGGGGGCAATGAGCAGTTCTTC.